This record covers a single T cell receptor (beta chain). Its antigen is not known. This CDR3 contains 13 residues. Trimming took 7 bases from V and 3 from J, leaving 15 bases between them. Germline CDR1 SQVTM, CDR2 ANQGSEA. This sample was included in a study of graft-versus-host responses after intestinal transplantation. For the study at large: Every recipient had anti-thymocyte globulin induction and around 3 years of tacrolimus plus steroids. General study points: GvH clones appeared in recipient marrow, some first in ileum or blood.

The data were produced by immunoSEQ multiplex PCR, yet TCRdb's version contains in-frame clones alone and is incomplete. The table records approximately 70,000 clones, 84% of them present only once. This clonotype originated in a human donor who was the organ donor for an intestinal transplant. V and J are TRBV29-1 and TRBJ1-2; tentative D call: TRBD1 (6 bases). The sequencing used unstimulated CD4+ T cells sorted from spleen or lymph node cells, collected before transplant. In DNA, the CDR3 is TGCAGCGCTCAGGGGAAAGGGGACTATGGCTACACCTTC. This codes for CSAQGKGDYGYTF. The full variable domain, its missing parts supplied by reference TRBV29-1 and TRBJ1-2, is SAVISQKPSRDICQRGTSLTIQCQVDSQVTMMFWYRQQPGQSLTLIATANQGSEATYESGFVIDKFPISRPNLTFSTLTVSNMSPEDSSIYLCSAQGKGDYGYTFGSGTRLTVV.